This T cell receptor (beta chain) is from a study of cytomegalovirus exposure and HLA in healthy donors (TCRdb year 2017). Turning to the overall study: According to an earlier analysis of several hundred of the donors, about 179 million T cells yielded 117 million unique TCR beta sequences and 276 Gb of sequence data. Every discovery cohort repertoire had been produced on one sequencing platform. The study was designed to test whether signatures of past pathogen exposure could be identified by cataloging public T cell receptors. A later analysis re-examined previously published TCR beta repertoires from just over 650 donors and added high-resolution HLA genotyping to investigate patterns of TCR occurrence. Donor age, sex, ethnicity and CMV serostatus were collected together with the repertoire data. The number of typed donors differed by locus: about 629-640 for A, B, C, DRB1 and DQB1; roughly 510 for DQA1; around 580 for DPA1; and 400 to 480 for DPB1. Class I and class II HLA loci were covered by the typing at four-digit resolution. Of the 300 to 400 genotyped donors, over 65% fell in the genetic ancestry cluster associated with self-reported Caucasian donors. An earlier analysis of around 640 of the donors used high-throughput TCR beta sequencing to judge whether each TCR beta V gene segment behaved as functional or pseudogenic. The T cell repertoires of 666 subjects were profiled by immunosequencing and related to cytomegalovirus serostatus. An early release that covered several hundred HLA-typed donors contained 250 to 350 gigabases of sequencing data and 70 million to 100 million unique TCR sequences. High-throughput TCR immunosequencing, statistical association of individual TCRs with disease status, and machine learning were combined to predict cytomegalovirus infection status. Among about 390 genotyped donors of the cohort, an average of roughly 240,000 unique TCR beta nucleotide sequences were sequenced per donor, roughly a sixth of them non-productive. In a later genetic analysis, genome-wide SNP genotypes for about three fifths of the roughly 670 donors were used, and that subset was treated as a discovery cohort. Roughly 5 DR-DQ haplotypes were treated as single units for association and clustering because of strong linkage in the cohort. Rather than using new phenotypic data, the later analysis identified candidate immune exposures from TCR beta sequences and from how often those sequences occurred across donors. A separate validation cohort of over 95 different subjects was used in addition to the roughly 640-subject first cohort.

As to this clone: Its antigen remains undetermined. No much larger clone is present one base from it, and per-base qualities are unavailable.

The V end gives up 0 bases and the J end 8 bases, leaving 8 bases in the junction not matched to a gene. Per the germline V gene, LGHNA is the CDR1 and YNFKEQ is the CDR2. The CDR3 covers 16 residues, taking in both the cysteine and the phenylalanine. The read is trimmed to its CDR3 DNA, 48 bases read in frame from base 1. Results the study describes overall, beyond this receptor: An association between a missense DCLRE1C variant and V-gene and J-gene trimming of TCR beta chains was found in a later genetic analysis and replicated in an independent cohort. The authors suggested that the approach could potentially be generalized to other disease states and immunological phenotypes. A cluster of highly shared sequence variants was judged likely to represent a technical artifact of the sequencing pipeline. In a later genetic analysis, fewer N-insertions in productive TCRs were reported among donors in an Asian-associated ancestry cluster than the 666-donor mean. A further reported finding was that TCR beta sequences accurately predicted the HLA-A and HLA-B alleles for most subjects in the first cohort. Across donors, most TCR sequences were observed very rarely, whereas some public TCRs were present in many individuals. According to a later analysis, most CMV-associated TCR beta chains appeared to be HLA-restricted, and the HLA associations seemed to be driven largely by CMV exposure. According to a later analysis, TCR association rates differed among HLA loci, with DRB1 alleles showing the most associated TCRs and HLA-C alleles showing the fewest. In vitro tests confirmed that three of the cytomegalovirus-associated TCR beta chains recognize cytomegalovirus antigens. The classifier was reported to diagnose cytomegalovirus status with high specificity and sensitivity in both the original cohort and the validation cohort. In a later analysis, HLA-associated TCR beta chains showed more clonal expansion and lower generation probabilities than non-associated chains that were equally common. The only immune exposure information available for the cohort was CMV serostatus. Only TCR beta chains were sequenced in this cohort, and the absence of alpha or paired-chain data limited detectable features. Correlated functional status among segregating V segments might be attributable to linkage disequilibrium, but an unknown experimental factor could not be ruled out. Specific HLA alleles were associated with 16,951 TCR beta sequences at a false discovery rate of 0.05 in a later analysis. The study listed 150 to 200 TCR beta chains as associated with cytomegalovirus. In a later analysis, several top co-occurrence clusters were reported to appear linked to parvovirus B19, influenza, CMV and Epstein-Barr virus. The 87-base-pair reads could not distinguish some IMGT-functional V segments, including TRBV6-2 and TRBV6-3, so those segments were excluded. When HLA alleles, especially DR and DQ, strongly co-occurred, TCR associations were difficult to assign to individual alleles. Presence/absence analyses assumed roughly uniform sequencing depth across donors, an assumption that may not hold. Over 15 rarely observed V segments, including chromosome 9 orphons, were excluded from the earlier analysis of several hundred of the donors because counts were too low. Because HLA typing was missing for some donors at each locus, association tests included only the typed subset. In an earlier analysis of approximately 590 of the donors, most TCR beta V segments were observed in productive rearrangements about 87% or about 30% of the time, broadly matching IMGT annotations.

The cohort consisted of 600 or so healthy bone marrow donors. At the time of sampling, every cohort member was nominally healthy, though immune exposures that went unrecorded were likely present. The donor tested CMV seronegative, placing the donor among the 352 seronegative members of the cohort. Every donor gave a peripheral blood sample, and the peripheral blood mononuclear cells from that sample were used for TCR beta sequencing. Genomic DNA extraction from the blood cell samples was performed with the Qiagen DNeasy Blood Extraction Kit. Library creation used the immunoSEQ multiplex PCR assay. A mixture of 60 forward primers for TCR Vbeta segments and 13 reverse primers for TCR Jbeta segments was used in the multiplex PCR. Amplification of the CDR3 region of rearranged TCR beta genes was performed with a multiplex PCR assay on genomic DNA. Amplified TCR beta libraries were sequenced as 87-base-pair reads on the Illumina HiSeq System. The original methods were these. In a later analysis, tens of millions of unique TCR beta chains were counted across the 666 repertoires, and roughly 10 million of these chains were shared by at least two donors. A nearest-neighbor algorithm error-corrected the raw reads and collapsed the reads into unique sequences, merging closely related sequences to remove PCR and sequencing errors. V, D and J gene segments were assigned by aligning CDR3 sequences to IMGT reference sequences. Each retained sequence needed at least a six-nucleotide match to both a V gene segment and a J gene segment. Rearrangements were classified as productive when the CDR3 lacked stop codons and remained in frame with V and J, and all other rearrangements were classified as non-productive. Following IMGT convention, CDR3 was defined as the stretch from the second conserved V-encoded cysteine to the conserved J-encoded phenylalanine. The earlier analysis of about 560 of the donors excluded any sequence lacking an unambiguous match to a single V gene segment. An earlier analysis of several hundred of the donors called V segments functional above 56.7% productive rearrangements and segregating when the between-donor standard deviation exceeded 5%. A statistical classification framework was built for diagnosing cytomegalovirus status from the catalog of TCR beta chain sequences. In a later analysis, V and J genes were assigned by comparing TCR nucleotide sequences against IMGT/GENE-DB human TR gene sequences. In a later analysis, CDR3 sequences and most-parsimonious VDJ recombination scenarios were assigned using the TCRdist pipeline. In a later analysis, every TCR beta chain was defined by the combination of its CDR3 amino acid sequence and its V-gene family, and reads without a unique V-gene family were dropped. As a way to deal with suspected cross-contamination and a sequencing artifact, a later analysis dropped hundreds of nucleotide sequences that were highly shared and had low generation probability. A later analysis calculated a clonal expansion index for each public chain from normalized within-repertoire ranks of inferred template counts. In a later analysis, generation probabilities were computed using a VDJ recombination model fitted to out-of-frame rearrangements, and the results were checked against IGoR. In a later analysis, TCR-TCR, TCR-HLA and TCR-CMV co-occurrence was scored with hypergeometric tests, and a repertoire-size bias correction was applied to TCR pairs. False discovery rates were estimated in a later analysis by permuting HLA or CMV assignments 20 times. In a later analysis, co-occurring TCRs were grouped using DBSCAN, with TCRdist sequence similarity added in when clustering inside HLA-allele-positive subsets. Repertoires with fewer than 30,000 or more than 120,000 public chains were left out of co-occurrence clustering, as were a handful of repertoires with anomalous nucleotide sharing. Entries here come from immuneACCESS through TCRdb and include only in-frame sequences with V and J called. Some clones fail to appear in such tables; in the studies checked, an unresolved V gene covers under half of the shortfall, and the cause of the remainder is unknown. V, J and clone size are taken as reported in that table, and D and trimming were inferred from the DNA itself. Recorded for this sample are about 170,000 clones; 70% to 90% of them occurred a single time. 2% to 2.5% of the sample lies in the top ten.

The clonotype was recovered from a male donor in good health and CMV-seronegative. The chain was built from TRBV4-2 and TRBJ2-1; the junction holds 9 bases that match TRBD2. The source material was PBMCs. The CDR3 amino acid sequence is: CASSQEAPAGGDEQFF. The bases read TGTGCCAGCAGCCAAGAAGCGCCAGCGGGGGGAGATGAGCAGTTCTTC.